A selection of T cell receptor beta chains follows, all from one sample in a study of T cell changes during pregnancy in multiple sclerosis. Some clones are missing from TCRdb's copy, which holds only in-frame ones; the method was immunoSEQ multiplex PCR. The data show more than 14,000 clones, around 85% seen once. The sample in question was CD8+ T cells from peripheral blood mononuclear cells, obtained in the first trimester of pregnancy. The receptors derive from a female donor with multiple sclerosis, enrolled in a pregnancy study. CDR3s include the opening cysteine and the closing phenylalanine or tryptophan. D genes are given only for firm matches. Clone size is given for some rows only: seen once, a few or many times, or a class if the clone is expanded.

d_call: TRBD1
v_call: TRBV27
j_call: TRBJ2-7
clone_size: NA
cdr3_nt: TGTGCCAGCAACGCCGGGGGACAGGGATTCCACGAGCAGTACTTC
cdr3_aa: CASNAGGQGFHEQYF

d_call: NA
v_call: TRBV9
j_call: TRBJ1-3
clone_size: once
cdr3_nt: TGTGCCAGCAGCGGGGCGAGCTCTGGAAACACCATATATTTT
cdr3_aa: CASSGASSGNTIYF

d_call: NA
v_call: TRBV11-1
j_call: TRBJ1-4
clone_size: NA
cdr3_nt: TGTGCCAGCAGCTTACGTAGGGGAGGACCTAATGAAAAACTGTTTTTT
cdr3_aa: CASSLRRGGPNEKLFF

d_call: NA
v_call: TRBV2
j_call: TRBJ2-3
clone_size: few
cdr3_nt: TGTGCCAGCAGTGGGGTGACTAGGGTCAATACGCAGTATTTT
cdr3_aa: CASSGVTRVNTQYF

d_call: NA
v_call: TRBV27
j_call: TRBJ2-5
clone_size: NA
cdr3_nt: TGTGCCAGCAGTTTTTCGACAGCACAAGAGACCCAGTACTTC
cdr3_aa: CASSFSTAQETQYF

d_call: NA
v_call: TRBV5-4
j_call: TRBJ1-1
clone_size: NA
cdr3_nt: TGTGCCAGCAGCTTGGAGCAGGTATGGAACACTGAAGCTTTCTTT
cdr3_aa: CASSLEQVWNTEAFF

d_call: NA
v_call: TRBV28
j_call: TRBJ1-1
clone_size: NA
cdr3_nt: TGTGCCAGCAGTTTTTATGGGGCGAATTTCTTT
cdr3_aa: CASSFYGANFF

d_call: NA
v_call: TRBV25-1
j_call: TRBJ2-1
clone_size: few
cdr3_nt: TGTGCCAGCAGACTAGGAGGTCGGGGTGAGCAGTTCTTC
cdr3_aa: CASRLGGRGEQFF

d_call: NA
v_call: TRBV7-8
j_call: TRBJ1-5
clone_size: NA
cdr3_nt: TGTGCCAGCAGCTTCCAGGGATGGAGCAATCAGCCCCAGCATTTT
cdr3_aa: CASSFQGWSNQPQHF

d_call: NA
v_call: TRBV27
j_call: TRBJ2-1
clone_size: NA
cdr3_nt: TGTGCCAGCAGTTTAGGGGGGGGCCCCTACAATGAGCAGTTCTTC
cdr3_aa: CASSLGGGPYNEQFF

d_call: TRBD2
v_call: TRBV28
j_call: TRBJ2-1
clone_size: NA
cdr3_nt: TGTGCCAGCAGAAGGCTAGCGGGAGGACCCAATGAGCAGTTCTTC
cdr3_aa: CASRRLAGGPNEQFF

d_call: TRBD1
v_call: TRBV10-3
j_call: TRBJ1-5
clone_size: NA
cdr3_nt: TGTGCCATCAGTCCGGACAGGGGTAGCAATCAGCCCCAGCATTTT
cdr3_aa: CAISPDRGSNQPQHF

d_call: TRBD2
v_call: TRBV5-3
j_call: TRBJ2-7
clone_size: NA
cdr3_nt: TGTGCCAGCAGCCCATTAGCGGGGGGTTCCTACGAGCAGTACTTC
cdr3_aa: CASSPLAGGSYEQYF

d_call: NA
v_call: TRBV2
j_call: TRBJ1-1
clone_size: NA
cdr3_nt: TGTGCCAGCACTCCAACAAGAGAAGCTTTCTTT
cdr3_aa: CASTPTREAFF

d_call: TRBD1
v_call: TRBV5-5
j_call: TRBJ2-2
clone_size: medium-sized
cdr3_nt: TGTGCCAGCAGCTTGGGACAGGGGCTATACACCGGGGAGCTGTTTTTT
cdr3_aa: CASSLGQGLYTGELFF

d_call: NA
v_call: TRBV27
j_call: TRBJ1-5
clone_size: once
cdr3_nt: TGTGCCAGCAGTTTAGGTTCCGGTCCCCCCAATCAGCCCCAGCATTTT
cdr3_aa: CASSLGSGPPNQPQHF

d_call: NA
v_call: TRBV4-1
j_call: TRBJ2-1
clone_size: NA
cdr3_nt: TGCGCCAGCAGCCAAACCCGAGGATACAATGAGCAGTTCTTC
cdr3_aa: CASSQTRGYNEQFF

d_call: TRBD2
v_call: TRBV7-9
j_call: TRBJ2-7
clone_size: NA
cdr3_nt: TGTGCCAGCAGCTCAGGCCGGGGGGGGTACGAGCAGTACTTC
cdr3_aa: CASSSGRGGYEQYF

d_call: NA
v_call: TRBV29-1
j_call: TRBJ2-4
clone_size: NA
cdr3_nt: TGCAGCGTCCGCCTCGGGGGAGCCAAAAACATTCAGTACTTC
cdr3_aa: CSVRLGGAKNIQYF

d_call: NA
v_call: TRBV7-9
j_call: TRBJ2-1
clone_size: NA
cdr3_nt: TGTGCCAGCAGCTTATTGGCCAATGAGCAGTTCTTC
cdr3_aa: CASSLLANEQFF

d_call: TRBD2
v_call: TRBV9
j_call: TRBJ2-7
clone_size: NA
cdr3_nt: TGTGCCAGCAGCCCACGGGACTACTCAGGGGAGCAGTACTTC
cdr3_aa: CASSPRDYSGEQYF

d_call: NA
v_call: TRBV10-3
j_call: TRBJ2-5
clone_size: NA
cdr3_nt: TGTGCCATCAGTGCCGCGGCTAGGACCCAGTACTTC
cdr3_aa: CAISAAARTQYF

d_call: NA
v_call: TRBV7-2
j_call: TRBJ1-4
clone_size: once
cdr3_nt: TGTGCCAGCAGCCCGTTCAACAGTAATGAAAAACTGTTTTTT
cdr3_aa: CASSPFNSNEKLFF

d_call: NA
v_call: TRBV6-1
j_call: TRBJ1-5
clone_size: NA
cdr3_nt: TGTGCCAGCTCCTATGCAGGGAATCAGCCCCAGCATTTT
cdr3_aa: CASSYAGNQPQHF

d_call: TRBD1
v_call: TRBV4-1
j_call: TRBJ1-4
clone_size: NA
cdr3_nt: TGCGCCAGCAGCCAGATGGGACAGGGGGTTCCGAATGAAAAACTGTTTTTT
cdr3_aa: CASSQMGQGVPNEKLFF

d_call: TRBD2
v_call: TRBV28
j_call: TRBJ2-3
clone_size: NA
cdr3_nt: TGTGCCAGCACCACCGACCTAGCGGGTCATACAGATACGCAGTATTTT
cdr3_aa: CASTTDLAGHTDTQYF

d_call: TRBD2
v_call: TRBV5-8
j_call: TRBJ2-1
clone_size: NA
cdr3_nt: TGTGCCAGCAGTAAGTTCAGGCCTAGCGGGAGGACTTACAATGAGCAGTTCTTC
cdr3_aa: CASSKFRPSGRTYNEQFF

d_call: NA
v_call: TRBV27
j_call: TRBJ1-5
clone_size: NA
cdr3_nt: TGTGCCAGCAGTTGGAGCAGGGCGGGCAATCAGCCCCAGCATTTT
cdr3_aa: CASSWSRAGNQPQHF

d_call: NA
v_call: TRBV6-1
j_call: TRBJ1-2
clone_size: NA
cdr3_nt: TGTGCCAGCAGTACGGGCGAGGGAAGTGGCTACACCTTC
cdr3_aa: CASSTGEGSGYTF

d_call: NA
v_call: TRBV25-1
j_call: TRBJ1-1
clone_size: NA
cdr3_nt: TGTGCCAGCAGTGACTCCAGAACAGGGAACACTGAAGCTTTCTTT
cdr3_aa: CASSDSRTGNTEAFF

d_call: NA
v_call: TRBV5-4
j_call: TRBJ2-2
clone_size: NA
cdr3_nt: TGTGCCAGCAGCCCAGGTATCCGGGGGACCGGGGAGCTGTTTTTT
cdr3_aa: CASSPGIRGTGELFF

d_call: NA
v_call: TRBV5-1
j_call: TRBJ1-3
clone_size: NA
cdr3_nt: TGCGCCAGCAGCTCTCGGGGGGCGCGAGGAAACACCATATATTTT
cdr3_aa: CASSSRGARGNTIYF

d_call: NA
v_call: TRBV6-1
j_call: TRBJ2-1
clone_size: NA
cdr3_nt: TGTGCCAGCAGTGAACGGACACGCCCGGACAATGAGCAGTTCTTC
cdr3_aa: CASSERTRPDNEQFF

d_call: NA
v_call: TRBV11-3
j_call: TRBJ2-7
clone_size: once
cdr3_nt: TGTGCCAGCAGCAGAGACAACCACGAGCAGTACTTC
cdr3_aa: CASSRDNHEQYF

d_call: NA
v_call: TRBV4-1
j_call: TRBJ2-1
clone_size: NA
cdr3_nt: TGCGCCAGCAGCTCAGATCAGGGTTACAATGAGCAGTTCTTC
cdr3_aa: CASSSDQGYNEQFF

d_call: NA
v_call: TRBV6-5
j_call: TRBJ1-5
clone_size: NA
cdr3_nt: TGTGCCAGCAGTTACGACAGGAGAACGCCCCAGCATTTT
cdr3_aa: CASSYDRRTPQHF

d_call: NA
v_call: TRBV27
j_call: TRBJ2-6
clone_size: NA
cdr3_nt: TGTGCCAGCAGTCACGGCTCTGGGGCCAACGTCCTGACTTTC
cdr3_aa: CASSHGSGANVLTF

d_call: TRBD2
v_call: TRBV7-9
j_call: TRBJ2-7
clone_size: NA
cdr3_nt: TGTGCCAGCAGCTTACTCGAACTAGCGGACGAGCAGTACTTC
cdr3_aa: CASSLLELADEQYF

d_call: NA
v_call: TRBV18
j_call: TRBJ1-5
clone_size: few
cdr3_nt: TGTGCCAGCTCAGTCGGAGGGGCAGGGAGCAATCAGCCCCAGCATTTT
cdr3_aa: CASSVGGAGSNQPQHF

d_call: NA
v_call: TRBV5-6
j_call: TRBJ1-2
clone_size: NA
cdr3_nt: TGTGCCAGCAGCTTGGGTGGGGGCGCTTACTATGGCTACACCTTC
cdr3_aa: CASSLGGGAYYGYTF

d_call: NA
v_call: TRBV15
j_call: TRBJ2-1
clone_size: NA
cdr3_nt: TGTGCCACCAGTCCTTGGAGCTCCTACAATGAGCAGTTCTTC
cdr3_aa: CATSPWSSYNEQFF

d_call: NA
v_call: TRBV30
j_call: TRBJ2-6
clone_size: NA
cdr3_nt: TGTGCCTGGAGTAGAGGTCAGTCCCGTCGGGGGGCCAACGTCCTGACTTTC
cdr3_aa: CAWSRGQSRRGANVLTF

d_call: NA
v_call: TRBV2
j_call: TRBJ1-6
clone_size: NA
cdr3_nt: TGTGCCAGCAGTGAGGGCAGGGTAAATAATTCACCCCTCCACTTT
cdr3_aa: CASSEGRVNNSPLHF

d_call: NA
v_call: TRBV5-5
j_call: TRBJ2-3
clone_size: NA
cdr3_nt: TGTGCCAGCAGCCCCGTTAGGGACACGGGCGTGAATACGCAGTATTTT
cdr3_aa: CASSPVRDTGVNTQYF

d_call: NA
v_call: TRBV6-5
j_call: TRBJ2-7
clone_size: medium-sized
cdr3_nt: TGTGCCAGCAGTGCCGGACAGAACGAGCAGTACTTC
cdr3_aa: CASSAGQNEQYF

d_call: NA
v_call: TRBV10-3
j_call: TRBJ2-7
clone_size: NA
cdr3_nt: TGTGCCATCAGTGACCAGCTGACAGCCTACGAGCAGTACTTC
cdr3_aa: CAISDQLTAYEQYF

d_call: TRBD1
v_call: TRBV7-8
j_call: TRBJ1-3
clone_size: NA
cdr3_nt: TGTGCCAGCAGCGCCTCTCAGGGGGAGAGCACCATATATTTT
cdr3_aa: CASSASQGESTIYF

d_call: NA
v_call: TRBV27
j_call: TRBJ2-7
clone_size: NA
cdr3_nt: TGTGCCAGCAGTAACGGGAACGCCCGAGAGCAGTACTTC
cdr3_aa: CASSNGNAREQYF

d_call: NA
v_call: TRBV9
j_call: TRBJ1-3
clone_size: once
cdr3_nt: TGTGCCAGCAGCGTTGAGCCGCCTGCGGGGTCTGGAAACACCATATATTTT
cdr3_aa: CASSVEPPAGSGNTIYF

d_call: NA
v_call: TRBV27
j_call: TRBJ2-7
clone_size: once
cdr3_nt: TGTGCCAGCAGCCGCACGGCGGGAATCCTCTACGAGCAGTACTTC
cdr3_aa: CASSRTAGILYEQYF

d_call: TRBD1
v_call: TRBV2
j_call: TRBJ1-6
clone_size: NA
cdr3_nt: TGTGCCAGCAGAGTCTCGGGACAGGGTAATTCACCCCTCCACTTT
cdr3_aa: CASRVSGQGNSPLHF

d_call: NA
v_call: TRBV7-2
j_call: TRBJ1-2
clone_size: NA
cdr3_nt: TGTGCCAGCAGCTTAGACAGAAAATATGGCTACACCTTC
cdr3_aa: CASSLDRKYGYTF

d_call: NA
v_call: TRBV4-1
j_call: TRBJ2-7
clone_size: NA
cdr3_nt: TGCGCCAGCAGCCAAGATCATCGGTTCTACGAGCAGTACTTC
cdr3_aa: CASSQDHRFYEQYF

d_call: TRBD1
v_call: TRBV9
j_call: TRBJ1-4
clone_size: NA
cdr3_nt: TGTGCCAGCAGCGGACGACAGGGGATTAATGAAAAACTGTTTTTT
cdr3_aa: CASSGRQGINEKLFF

d_call: TRBD1
v_call: TRBV7-9
j_call: TRBJ1-2
clone_size: NA
cdr3_nt: TGTGCCAGCAGCCTAGCCGGGACAGGGAGTCATGGCTACACCTTC
cdr3_aa: CASSLAGTGSHGYTF

d_call: NA
v_call: TRBV10-3
j_call: TRBJ1-1
clone_size: NA
cdr3_nt: TGTGCCATCAGTGATCCGGGTCTAAACACTGAAGCTTTCTTT
cdr3_aa: CAISDPGLNTEAFF

d_call: TRBD2
v_call: TRBV9
j_call: TRBJ2-5
clone_size: NA
cdr3_nt: TGTGCCAGCAGTAGTAGCGGGGCGGGGGAGACCCAGTACTTC
cdr3_aa: CASSSSGAGETQYF

d_call: NA
v_call: TRBV30
j_call: TRBJ2-3
clone_size: NA
cdr3_nt: TGTGCCTGGAGCGGAAGGGGAAGCACAGATACGCAGTATTTT
cdr3_aa: CAWSGRGSTDTQYF